Sequencing of this TCR beta chain was carried out in a study of shared clonotypes between healthy human individuals. A note on this clone: The antigen is unknown.

Study-wide points: Compared with clonotypes that all four donors shared, non-shared clonotypes had lower generation probabilities.

Trimming took 7 bases from V and 1 from J; bases not matched to a gene: 13. Germline values: CDR1 MDHEN, CDR2 SYDVKM. The CDR3 totals 17 residues. Here immunoSEQ multiplex PCR was the method, and the copy in TCRdb shows in-frame clones only, minus some. The table includes about 680,000 clones, over 65% detected once. This sequence joins TRBV28 and TRBJ2-4, with TRBD1 matching 7 bases. The receptor comes from a woman in her 30s in good health. Sequenced input: memory CD4+ T cells sorted from blood. Described subset: CD45RA-negative fraction. CDR3 loop: CASNPTLGGAAKNIQYF. The CDR3 DNA sequence: TGTGCCAGCAATCCTACCTTAGGGGGCGCGGCCAAAAACATTCAGTACTTC. The entire variable domain, with the rest obtained from reference TRBV28 and TRBJ2-4, is as follows: DVKVTQSSRYLVKRTGEKVFLECVQDMDHENMFWYRQDPGLGLRLIYFSYDVKMKEKGDIPEGYSVSREKKERFSLILESASTNQTSMYLCASNPTLGGAAKNIQYFGAGTRLSVL.